The sequence of this TCR beta chain was determined in a study of T cell repertoires in cytomegalovirus infection. On the study more broadly: Shared public TCR beta signatures pointed to both CMV infection and a matching HLA type.

The study, taken as a whole, reports: The response measured ex vivo was dominated by TCR beta clonotypes (HLA-C-restricted and CMV-specific). Cumulative public TCR beta family frequency identified CMV carriers with the relevant HLA.

TCRdb re-derived calls from the reads in MiXCR, one entry per CDR3 protein. The table has some 450,000 distinct CDR3 sequences, roughly a third seen once. This CDR3 spans 16 amino acids. The V gene lost 4 bases and the J gene lost 0 bases, with 15 bases spanning the gap. Per germline, CDR1 MGHDK and CDR2 SYGVNS. This clonotype has a handful of counts. Its antigen is currently unknown. The chain links TRBV25-1 to TRBJ1-1; D is perhaps TRBD1 (5 bases). Specimen: PBMCs. This TCR derives from a human donor in good health (CMV status not recorded). Some clones in this sample may be carry-over from other donors' samples. Here the CDR3 reads CASSGGPGVMNTEAFF. DNA of the CDR3: TGTGCCAGCAGTGGAGGGCCGGGGGTTATGAACACTGAAGCTTTCTTT.